The clone carrying this TCR beta chain has ten or more counts. Germline CDR1 and CDR2: MGHRA and YSYEKL. The V gene lost 1 base and the J gene lost 5 bases, with 24 bases spanning the gap. The length of the CDR3 is 19 residues. A single record per CDR3 protein comes from TCRdb applying MiXCR to the 5' RACE reads. The table lists tens of thousands of distinct CDR3 sequences, almost 25% of them singletons. What was sequenced was tumor-infiltrating naive CD4+ T cells sorted from the breast tumor. This sample's subset: naive CD4+ T cells, CD4+CD45RA+CD25-. The chain is built from TRBV4-1 and TRBJ2-1, with D unclear. The receptor's source is a female donor with breast cancer. The CDR3 DNA reads TGCGCCAGCAGCCAAGCCAATTTGTTAGGCGCCCGAGCCCACAATGAGCAGTTCTTC. Translating it yields CASSQANLLGARAHNEQFF.